Shown below are 3 T cell receptor beta chains from a single sample sequenced in a study of T cell responses to AZD1222 COVID-19 vaccine. Libraries were prepared by immunoSEQ multiplex PCR; TCRdb keeps only in-frame clonotypes and omits some of them. The data contain over 150,000 clones, 75% to 95% of them seen just once; the ten biggest clones take up less than 3%. The starting material was peripheral blood, obtained on day 0 of AZD1222 vaccination. The receptors derive from an adult in good health.

The rearrangement links TRBV27 to TRBJ1-5; D might be TRBD1 (6 bases). Per germline, CDR1 MNHEY and CDR2 SMNVEV (reference sequence). The V gene lost 2 bases and the J gene lost 9 bases, with 14 bases spanning the gap. This CDR3 has 14 amino acids. The CDR3 DNA sequence: TGTGCCAGCAGTTTAAGACAGGTAGGAGGGCCCCAGCATTTT. This sequence encodes CASSLRQVGGPQHF.

The table lists this clone with a count of one. The V gene is TRBV7-9, the J gene TRBJ1-6; D call uncertain. The V end was cut by 5 bases, the J end by 7 bases, with 15 bases between. There are 15 residues in the CDR3. CDR1 is SEHNR and CDR2 is FQNEAQ in the germline V gene (reference sequence). As DNA, the CDR3 is TGTGCCAGCAGCCCCTGGGAGGTGGGAAATTCACCCCTCCACTTT. Translated: CASSPWEVGNSPLHF. The full variable domain, rest sourced from reference TRBV7-9 and TRBJ1-6, is DTGVSQNPRHKITKRGQNVTFRCDPISEHNRLYWYRQTLGQGPEFLTYFQNEAQLEKSRLLSDRFSAERPKGSFSTLEIQRTEQGDSAMYLCASSPWEVGNSPLHFGNGTRLTVT.

The rearrangement joins TRBV4-3 to TRBJ1-1; a weak D match, TRBD1 (5 bases). Germline V gene sequence: CDR1 LGHNA, CDR2 YSLEER. The CDR3 consists of 15 residues. V was clipped by 3 bases and J by 0 bases, with 11 bases between them. CDR3 sequence reads: CASSQTVGMNTEAFF. DNA of the CDR3: TGCGCCAGCAGCCAGACAGTAGGCATGAACACTGAAGCTTTCTTT.